These T cell receptor beta chains were read from a single sample in a study of blood T cell repertoires in COVID-19. The assay was immunoSEQ multiplex PCR, and TCRdb's table has in-frame clones only and misses some. The table records under 400,000 clones, around nine tenths of them present only once. Sequencing was carried out using PBMCs or T cells enriched from blood (not recorded which). The origin of the receptors is a woman in her 30s who had been exposed to COVID-19. Each CDR3 is given with its conserved first and last residue. D genes are given only for firm matches. The size field is filled for only some rows; it gives once, few, many or a size class.

D | J | size | V | CDR3 | DNA
. | TRBJ2-2 | . | TRBV5-5 | CASSARQNTGELFF | TGTGCCAGCAGCGCAAGACAGAACACCGGGGAGCTGTTTTTT
TRBD1 | TRBJ2-5 | . | TRBV7-7 | CASSRIQGASQETQYF | TGTGCCAGCAGCCGGATACAGGGGGCGTCCCAAGAGACCCAGTACTTC
TRBD1 | TRBJ1-3 | . | TRBV11-2 | CASSPNKGTAGNTIYF | TGTGCCAGCAGCCCGAATAAGGGGACAGCTGGAAACACCATATATTTT
TRBD1 | TRBJ2-7 | . | TRBV28 | CGSGQGAYEQYF | TGCGGATCTGGGCAGGGGGCCTACGAGCAGTACTTC
TRBD2 | TRBJ2-3 | . | TRBV19 | CASSISGGAADTQYF | TGTGCCAGTAGTATCTCGGGAGGTGCGGCAGATACGCAGTATTTT
. | TRBJ1-1 | . | TRBV28 | CASSRRSGTEAFF | TGTGCCAGCAGCCGACGGTCCGGGACTGAAGCTTTCTTT
TRBD1 | TRBJ1-1 | . | TRBV4-1 | CASSQAARQGANTEAFF | TGCGCCAGCAGCCAAGCGGCCCGACAGGGGGCTAACACTGAAGCTTTCTTT
. | TRBJ1-1 | . | TRBV10-3 | CAISSERLNTEAFF | TGTGCCATCAGTTCGGAGAGATTGAACACTGAAGCTTTCTTT
TRBD1 | TRBJ1-1 | . | TRBV18 | CASSLTGVNTEAFF | TGTGCCAGCTCACTGACAGGGGTTAACACTGAAGCTTTCTTT
TRBD1 | TRBJ1-2 | few | TRBV5-1 | CASSLEFGGQYGYTF | TGCGCCAGCAGCTTGGAGTTCGGGGGACAGTATGGCTACACCTTC
. | TRBJ1-2 | . | TRBV6-4 | CASSDPPDRPYGYTF | TGTGCCAGCAGTGACCCCCCCGACAGGCCCTATGGCTACACCTTC
TRBD1 | TRBJ2-5 | . | TRBV29-1 | CSVANRGTPKETQYF | TGCAGCGTTGCGAACAGGGGGACCCCCAAAGAGACCCAGTACTTC
TRBD2 | TRBJ2-1 | . | TRBV28 | CASSVGLAGGLQFF | TGTGCCAGCAGCGTAGGGCTAGCGGGAGGGCTGCAGTTCTTC
. | TRBJ1-2 | . | TRBV10-3 | CAIGGEALHGYTF | TGTGCCATAGGAGGGGAGGCATTACATGGCTACACCTTC
. | TRBJ2-3 | . | TRBV24-1 | CATGAGPTDTQYF | TGTGCCACCGGAGCGGGCCCTACAGATACGCAGTATTTT
. | TRBJ1-2 | . | TRBV9 | CASSPMGAQYGYTF | TGTGCCAGCAGCCCCATGGGGGCCCAATATGGCTACACCTTC
TRBD1 | TRBJ2-1 | once | TRBV7-6 | CASSFGQGSYEQFF | TGTGCCAGCAGCTTTGGACAGGGTAGCTATGAGCAGTTCTTC
. | TRBJ1-4 | . | TRBV2 | CASRAYSQSYEKLFF | TGTGCCAGCAGGGCCTACAGCCAAAGTTATGAAAAACTGTTTTTT
TRBD1 | TRBJ1-5 | . | TRBV5-1 | CASSSGQGDTPQHF | TGCGCCAGCAGCTCCGGACAGGGGGATACACCCCAGCATTTT
TRBD2 | TRBJ2-5 | . | TRBV7-9 | CASSSPGLAGQETQYF | TGTGCCAGCAGCTCTCCGGGACTAGCGGGACAAGAGACCCAGTACTTC
. | TRBJ2-7 | . | TRBV28 | CASSLPTRPLGEQYF | TGTGCCAGCAGTTTACCGACTAGGCCCTTAGGTGAGCAGTACTTC
. | TRBJ1-5 | once | TRBV29-1 | CSVVTGGNQPQHF | TGCAGCGTTGTCACAGGTGGCAATCAGCCCCAGCATTTT